Sequencing of this TCR beta chain was carried out in a study of blood T cell repertoires in COVID-19. Study background: The samples span acute and convalescent COVID-19 from the United States, Italy and Spain.

Here immunoSEQ multiplex PCR was the method, and the copy in TCRdb shows in-frame clones only, minus some. The table includes roughly 74,000 clones, around 89% detected once. Residents of about two dozen US areas, aged roughly 18 to 89 years, made up the participants. Germline loops: CDR1 MNHNS, CDR2 SASEGT. V was pared by 2 bases and J by 8 bases, with 18 bases between. This CDR3 has 15 residues. Specimen: PBMCs or T cells enriched from blood (not recorded which). The chain combines TRBV6-1 with TRBJ1-1, with D maybe TRBD1 (6 bases). The receptor was derived from a woman between 45 and 65 years old with acute COVID-19. The CDR3 sequence is CASSEWEARGLEAFF. In DNA, the CDR3 is TGTGCCAGCAGTGAATGGGAAGCTAGGGGGTTAGAAGCTTTCTTT.